The present entry profiles one T cell receptor beta chain with its context. The antigen this receptor binds is unknown. No base quality values were provided; no much bigger clone lies one nucleotide off. Patients undergoing total pancreatectomy with islet autotransplantation (TPIAT) were the source of the chronic pancreatitis pancreas tissue. No known history of diabetes was present in the included chronic pancreatitis patients. For TCRbeta sequencing, genomic DNA was extracted directly from bulk pancreas tissue, without T cell sorting. Pancreas tissues from patients and organ donors were collected consecutively at two US centers. The source of the sample is a study of immune characteristics of hereditary and idiopathic chronic pancreatitis. Study-wide context: Local pancreatic immune cells and TCRbeta repertoires were profiled in hereditary and idiopathic chronic pancreatitis and were compared with control organ donor pancreases. The gDNA-based approach was selected because minimal in vitro experimental manipulation of pancreas-infiltrating T cells was involved. TCRbeta sequencing was performed on about five control pancreases, seven or eight hereditary chronic pancreatitis pancreases and roughly six idiopathic chronic pancreatitis pancreases. On the study overall, not on this receptor specifically: Chronic pancreatitis caused by alcohol use was not included in the study. Among roughly 13 chronic pancreatitis patients, higher numbers of productive TCR rearrangements went along with higher disease severity scores, showing a positive correlation. Patient tissue was available only at the time of TPIAT, so disease duration differences may have influenced immune findings. Differences in Vbeta-Jbeta gene family usage, including TRBV10, TRBV19, TRBV23 and TRBV5, were found between hereditary and idiopathic chronic pancreatitis. Compared with controls, both chronic pancreatitis groups had significantly higher TCRbeta repertoire diversity and lower clonality.

Library preparation used the immunoSEQ multiplex PCR assay. From pancreatic genomic DNA, the TCRbeta CDR3 region and adjacent sequences were amplified and sequenced. In the original analysis: Repertoire diversity was assessed as a mean normalized Shannon-Wiener index, together with productive clonality and counts of productive rearrangements. Control and chronic pancreatitis repertoire metrics were compared by means of the nonparametric Mann-Whitney U test. A clonotype counted as shared when its CDR3beta sequence had identical amino acid composition and length across subjects. Entries here come from immuneACCESS through TCRdb and include only in-frame sequences with V and J called. Some clones fail to appear in such tables; in the studies checked, an unresolved V gene covers under half of the shortfall, and the cause of the remainder is unknown. The D gene and trimming were derived from the DNA, and the V and J assignments and clone size from that table. This sample gives about 15,000 clones in total; less than 75% of them show up just once. Approximately 15% of the sample is taken by the ten largest.

Reading the germline V gene gives CDR1 MDHEN and CDR2 SYDVKM. V trim: 1 base; J trim: 4 bases; unmatched bases: 8. The CDR3 contains 17 residues, cysteine and phenylalanine counted. The sequence is cut down to CDR3 DNA, 51 bases in frame from base 1. Source material: pancreas tissue with hereditary chronic pancreatitis. The receptor was derived from a human donor with chronic pancreatitis. The V and J genes are TRBV28 and TRBJ2-5; 11 bases in between match TRBD2. The CDR3 is CASSLLASGRPGETQYF. The nucleotide sequence reads as follows: TGTGCCAGCAGTTTATTGGCTAGCGGGAGGCCAGGAGAGACCCAGTACTTC.